Listed below are T cell receptor beta chains from one sample, sequenced in a study of OX40 agonist ivuxolimab in advanced cancers. Data came from immunoSEQ multiplex PCR; TCRdb stores just in-frame clones and leaves some out. The table has about 93,000 clones, around 92% seen once. The material was CD4+ or CD8+ T cells sorted from blood, obtained in a trial of the OX40 agonist ivuxolimab. The receptors shown here come from an adult with an advanced solid tumor such as melanoma, head and neck, liver or kidney cancer. CDR3s include the opening cysteine and the closing phenylalanine or tryptophan. The order of the fields is D gene, V gene, J gene, clone size, CDR3 DNA, CDR3 protein. A D gene is named only where the DNA matches it firmly. Size tells how often a clone was seen (once, few, many) or the class of an expanded clone, and some rows leave it out.

TRBD1	TRBV27	TRBJ1-4	NA	TGTGCCAGCAGTTTATTTGGGACAGGGAGTGAAAAACTGTTTTTT	CASSLFGTGSEKLFF
TRBD2	TRBV19	TRBJ2-1	NA	TGTGCCAGTAGTATAGAGGGGGGGTACTACAATGAGCAGTTCTTC	CASSIEGGYYNEQFF
NA	TRBV9	TRBJ2-7	NA	TGTGCCAGCAGCGTAGGCCAGCTATCCTACGAGCAGTACTTC	CASSVGQLSYEQYF
NA	TRBV5-5	TRBJ2-7	NA	TGTGCCAGCAGGGAGGAGGGGACTTTACGGGAGCAGTACTTC	CASREEGTLREQYF
NA	TRBV9	TRBJ2-1	NA	TGTGCCAGCAGCAGAGGGCCGTCCTACAATGAGCAGTTCTTC	CASSRGPSYNEQFF
TRBD1	TRBV10-1	TRBJ2-7	NA	TGCGCCAGCAGTGGGGGACAGGGGGTGGGCGAGCAGTACTTC	CASSGGQGVGEQYF
TRBD2	TRBV15	TRBJ2-7	NA	TGTGCCACCAGCAGGGCTAGCGGGGGGGCGATCAACGAGCAGTACTTC	CATSRASGGAINEQYF
NA	TRBV6-1	TRBJ2-5	NA	TGTGCCAGCACGCGACAGGCAGGAGAGACCCAGTACTTC	CASTRQAGETQYF
TRBD1	TRBV30	TRBJ2-7	NA	TGTGCCCTTGGACAGGGACCCTACGAGCAGTACTTC	CALGQGPYEQYF
TRBD1	TRBV5-1	TRBJ1-1	NA	TGCGCCAGCAGCCCTCCCGGACAGGGGGCGACTGAAGCTTTCTTT	CASSPPGQGATEAFF
NA	TRBV6-5	TRBJ1-1	once	TGTGCCAGCAGTTACGAGAAAGGCAGGGGTGCTGAAGCTTTCTTT	CASSYEKGRGAEAFF
TRBD1	TRBV7-2	TRBJ1-1	NA	TGTGCCAGCAGCTTAGTACAGGGGGTCTCTGAAGCTTTCTTT	CASSLVQGVSEAFF
TRBD2	TRBV5-1	TRBJ2-1	NA	TGCGCCAGCAGCTTGGGAGGTAGCGGGGGTTCCTACAATGAGCAGTTCTTC	CASSLGGSGGSYNEQFF
NA	TRBV5-4	TRBJ2-7	NA	TGTGCCAGCAGCCGTGGACTTAACGAGCAGTACTTC	CASSRGLNEQYF
NA	TRBV19	TRBJ1-4	NA	TGTGCCAGTAGCGGGCAGGTTAATGAAAAACTGTTTTTT	CASSGQVNEKLFF
NA	TRBV19	TRBJ2-1	once	TGTGCCAGTAGTATAGATATTCTAGGGGGAGTGGAGCAGTTCTTC	CASSIDILGGVEQFF
TRBD1	TRBV19	TRBJ2-3	NA	TGTGCCAGTGGACAGGGGGGAAGCACAGATACGCAGTATTTT	CASGQGGSTDTQYF
NA	TRBV28	TRBJ2-5	NA	TGTGCCAGCAGTTTCGGGGGTTGGGGGACCCAGTACTTC	CASSFGGWGTQYF
NA	TRBV28	TRBJ2-7	NA	TGTGCCAGCAGTTTATTCAGCCCACCCTACGAGCAGTACTTC	CASSLFSPPYEQYF
NA	TRBV30	TRBJ1-2	once	TGTGCCTGGAGGGGTTCGGGGGCAGGGGGCTACACCTTC	CAWRGSGAGGYTF
NA	TRBV6-6	TRBJ1-1	NA	TGTGCCAGCTCCCAAGAGGGGAACACTGAAGCTTTCTTT	CASSQEGNTEAFF
NA	TRBV29-1	TRBJ1-1	NA	TGCAGCGTTGGCGGTCAGCGTAACACTGAAGCTTTCTTT	CSVGGQRNTEAFF
NA	TRBV5-4	TRBJ2-1	NA	TGTGCCAGCAGCTTACACGGGGACGGTGAGCAGTTCTTC	CASSLHGDGEQFF
NA	TRBV7-6	TRBJ1-5	NA	TGTGCCAGCAGCGGCCTCCCGAGCAATCAGCCCCAGCATTTT	CASSGLPSNQPQHF
TRBD1	TRBV2	TRBJ1-1	NA	TGTGCCAGCGGGGACAGGGGGAAGGCGAACACTGAAGCTTTCTTT	CASGDRGKANTEAFF
NA	TRBV6-5	TRBJ1-6	NA	TGTGCCAGCAGTGAAGATAGAATTACCCTCCACTTT	CASSEDRITLHF